These T cell receptor beta chains were read from a single sample in a study of identifying expanded T cells in peripheral blood. Some clones are missing from TCRdb's copy, which holds only in-frame ones; the method was immunoSEQ multiplex PCR. In the table there are approximately 86,000 clones, 70% to 90% of which are singletons. The sample taken for sequencing was blood. These receptors all stem from a person between 18 and 75 years old in good health. CDR3s include the opening cysteine and the closing phenylalanine or tryptophan. The D gene is left open where the match is weak. Size tells how often a clone was seen (once, few, many) or the class of an expanded clone, and some rows leave it out.

d_call | clone_size | j_call | v_call | cdr3_nt | cdr3_aa
TRBD1 | NA | TRBJ2-1 | TRBV4-3 | TGCGCCAGCAGCCAAGTGGGGGACAGGGTGAATGAGCAGTTCTTC | CASSQVGDRVNEQFF
NA | NA | TRBJ1-2 | TRBV7-9 | TGTGCCAGCAGCTTGGGGCAGCTGCTTAACTATGGCTACACCTTC | CASSLGQLLNYGYTF
NA | NA | TRBJ1-1 | TRBV25-1 | TGTGCCAGCAGTGATTCCTTTGGGAACACTGAAGCTTTCTTT | CASSDSFGNTEAFF
TRBD1 | NA | TRBJ1-3 | TRBV19 | TGTGCCAGTAGTAAGAGGGTCTGGGGGGACAGTCTCTTCTCTGGAAACACCATATATTTT | CASSKRVWGDSLFSGNTIYF
NA | once | TRBJ2-4 | TRBV19 | TGTGCCAGTAGCCAGGGAGCAGAAAACATTCAGTACTTC | CASSQGAENIQYF
NA | NA | TRBJ1-5 | TRBV6-5 | TGTGCCAGCAGTCTAAACGGGGAACAGCCCCAGCATTTT | CASSLNGEQPQHF
NA | NA | TRBJ2-1 | TRBV9 | TGTGCCAGCAGCGTAGAGTTCTCAAACAATGAGCAGTTCTTC | CASSVEFSNNEQFF
TRBD1 | NA | TRBJ1-1 | TRBV5-1 | TGCGCCAGCAGCACGGGGGACAGGAACACTGAAGCTTTCTTT | CASSTGDRNTEAFF
NA | NA | TRBJ1-2 | TRBV5-4 | TGTGCCAGCAGCTTGAGGGGGAACTATGGCTACACCTTC | CASSLRGNYGYTF
NA | few | TRBJ2-7 | TRBV2 | TGTGCCAGCACGCTTTTAGGGACACTCTACTACGAGCAGTACTTC | CASTLLGTLYYEQYF
NA | NA | TRBJ2-6 | TRBV7-2 | TGTGCCAGCAGCTTGGGGGGGCACGCTGGGGCCAACGTCCTGACTTTC | CASSLGGHAGANVLTF
NA | NA | TRBJ1-4 | TRBV6-1 | TGTGCCAGCAGTGGAAGATTGGCAACTAATGAAAAACTGTTTTTT | CASSGRLATNEKLFF
NA | few | TRBJ2-3 | TRBV13 | TGTGCCAGCAGCTTAGAGGTAATGACGGGCAAGGATACGCAGTATTTT | CASSLEVMTGKDTQYF
TRBD1 | NA | TRBJ1-4 | TRBV19 | TGTGCCAGTAGAACGCGAGGGACAGGGATAAATGAAAAACTGTTTTTT | CASRTRGTGINEKLFF
NA | NA | TRBJ2-1 | TRBV18 | TGTGCCAGCTCACCACTACTATACAATGAGCAGTTCTTC | CASSPLLYNEQFF
TRBD2 | NA | TRBJ2-3 | TRBV7-3 | TGTGCCAGCAGCTTAAGCGGGGGGGCGACAGATACGCAGTATTTT | CASSLSGGATDTQYF
NA | NA | TRBJ2-2 | TRBV11-2 | TGTGCCAGCAGTCCAGGCTACAAGAACACCGGGGAGCTGTTTTTT | CASSPGYKNTGELFF
TRBD1 | NA | TRBJ1-1 | TRBV11-3 | TGTGCCAGCAGCTCCCCAAAACAGGGGTTAGGCCTCCGCGCGAACACTGAAGCTTTCTTT | CASSSPKQGLGLRANTEAFF
NA | NA | TRBJ1-2 | TRBV19 | TGTGCCAGTAGTGCCCCCCCGTGGAGGGACTACGAGGGCTACACCTTC | CASSAPPWRDYEGYTF
NA | NA | TRBJ2-5 | TRBV11-3 | TGTGCCAGCAGCTTAGGTTTGGGGGCTGGGGAGACCCAGTACTTC | CASSLGLGAGETQYF
NA | NA | TRBJ1-5 | TRBV6-6 | TGTGCCAGCGGGTGGGACGGCGGATACAATCAGCCCCAGCATTTT | CASGWDGGYNQPQHF
NA | NA | TRBJ1-1 | TRBV12-5 | TGTGCTAGTGGTTTGTACCCCCTCGTCGGTGCTGAAGCTTTCTTT | CASGLYPLVGAEAFF
NA | few | TRBJ2-1 | TRBV7-2 | TGTGCCAGCAGCCACACGAAGCAGTTCTTC | CASSHTKQFF
NA | NA | TRBJ2-4 | TRBV6-6 | TGTGCCAGCAGTTACGCGGCCGAGAGAGACATTCAGTACTTC | CASSYAAERDIQYF
NA | NA | TRBJ2-3 | TRBV6-1 | TGTGCCAGCAGTGGACAGGTTGCAGGCACAGATACGCAGTATTTT | CASSGQVAGTDTQYF
TRBD1 | NA | TRBJ1-5 | TRBV10-1 | TGCGCCAGCAGAACCGGGACAGGGTTTGATAGCAATCAGCCCCAGCATTTT | CASRTGTGFDSNQPQHF
NA | few | TRBJ1-2 | TRBV4-1 | TGCGCCAGCAGCCAAGACCCAGGACTAGGGTTTGGTGGCTACACCTTC | CASSQDPGLGFGGYTF
NA | NA | TRBJ1-6 | TRBV11-3 | TGTGCCAGCAGCTTAGATTTTACGGGAGACTCCGCAAATTCACCCCTCCACTTT | CASSLDFTGDSANSPLHF
NA | NA | TRBJ1-4 | TRBV6-5 | TGTGCCAGCAGTTTCCCGGTGGGGCTGTCTAATGAAAAACTGTTTTTT | CASSFPVGLSNEKLFF
TRBD1 | NA | TRBJ2-1 | TRBV6-1 | TGTGCCAGCAGTGATGGGGACAGGGGGACCTCCTACAATGAGCAGTTCTTC | CASSDGDRGTSYNEQFF
NA | NA | TRBJ1-2 | TRBV7-2 | TGTGCCAGCAGCTTTCAGGGTCGCGGCTACACCTTC | CASSFQGRGYTF
NA | NA | TRBJ1-5 | TRBV11-2 | TGTGCCAGCAGCTTGGGTACAGGGAGATGGCAGCCCCAGCATTTT | CASSLGTGRWQPQHF
TRBD1 | NA | TRBJ2-7 | TRBV11-2 | TGTGCCAGCACCTCCACTCAGGGGGCCACCTACGAGCAGTACTTC | CASTSTQGATYEQYF
NA | NA | TRBJ1-1 | TRBV29-1 | TGCAGCGTGGTGAGGGGATGGAACACTGAAGCTTTCTTT | CSVVRGWNTEAFF
NA | NA | TRBJ2-7 | TRBV6-5 | TGTGCCAGCAGCAGCGGAGGGATTCACGAGCAGTACTTC | CASSSGGIHEQYF